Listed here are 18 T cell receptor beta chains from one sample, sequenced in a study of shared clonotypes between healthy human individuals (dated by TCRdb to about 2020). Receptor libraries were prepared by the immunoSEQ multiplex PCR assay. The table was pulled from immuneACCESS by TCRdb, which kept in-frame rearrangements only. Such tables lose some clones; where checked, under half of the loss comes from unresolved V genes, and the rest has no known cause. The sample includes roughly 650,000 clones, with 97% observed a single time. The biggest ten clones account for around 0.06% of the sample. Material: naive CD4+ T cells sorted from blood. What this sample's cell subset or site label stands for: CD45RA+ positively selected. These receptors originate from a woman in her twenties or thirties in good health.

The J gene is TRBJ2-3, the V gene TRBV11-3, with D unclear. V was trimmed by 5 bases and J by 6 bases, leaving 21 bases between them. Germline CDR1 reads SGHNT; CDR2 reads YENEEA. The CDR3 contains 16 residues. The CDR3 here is CASSPRTGDFRDTQYF. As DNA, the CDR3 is TGTGCCAGCAGCCCCCGGACCGGCGATTTTCGGGATACGCAGTATTTT.

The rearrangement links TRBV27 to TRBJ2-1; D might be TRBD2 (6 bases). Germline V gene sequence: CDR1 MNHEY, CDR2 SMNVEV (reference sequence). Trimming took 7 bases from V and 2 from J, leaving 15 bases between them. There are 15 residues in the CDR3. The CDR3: CASNPLGTAYNEQFF. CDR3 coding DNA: TGTGCCAGCAACCCCCTGGGGACTGCCTACAATGAGCAGTTCTTC.

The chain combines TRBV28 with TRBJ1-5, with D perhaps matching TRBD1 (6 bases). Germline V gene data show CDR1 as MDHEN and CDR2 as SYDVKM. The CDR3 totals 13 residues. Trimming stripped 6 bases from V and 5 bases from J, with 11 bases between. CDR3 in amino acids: CASSRQDDQPQHF. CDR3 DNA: TGTGCCAGCAGCCGACAGGACGATCAGCCCCAGCATTTT. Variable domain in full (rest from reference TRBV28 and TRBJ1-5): DVKVTQSSRYLVKRTGEKVFLECVQDMDHENMFWYRQDPGLGLRLIYFSYDVKMKEKGDIPEGYSVSREKKERFSLILESASTNQTSMYLCASSRQDDQPQHFGDGTRLSIL.

Written as DNA, the CDR3 is TGTGCCAGCAGCCAAGATCCCTCACTGCGGAACACTGAAGCTTTCTTT. Protein product: CASSQDPSLRNTEAFF. This rearrangement joins TRBV4-2 to TRBJ1-1, with D hard to call. Germline assignment: CDR1 LGHNA and CDR2 YNFKEQ. This CDR3 spans 16 amino acids. V lost 0 bases and J lost 1, with 12 bases in between.

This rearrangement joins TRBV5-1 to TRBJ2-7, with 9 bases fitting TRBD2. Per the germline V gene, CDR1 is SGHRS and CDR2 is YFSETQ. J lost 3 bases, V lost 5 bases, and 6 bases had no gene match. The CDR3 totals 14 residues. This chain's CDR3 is CASRRREGNYEQYF. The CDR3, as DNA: TGCGCCAGCAGGCGGCGGGAGGGGAACTACGAGCAGTACTTC.

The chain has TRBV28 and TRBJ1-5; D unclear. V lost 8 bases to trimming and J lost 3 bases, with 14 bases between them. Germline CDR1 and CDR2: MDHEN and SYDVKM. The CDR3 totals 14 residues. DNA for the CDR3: TGTGCCAGCGCGATACCCAGCTACAATCAGCCCCAGCATTTT. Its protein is CASAIPSYNQPQHF.

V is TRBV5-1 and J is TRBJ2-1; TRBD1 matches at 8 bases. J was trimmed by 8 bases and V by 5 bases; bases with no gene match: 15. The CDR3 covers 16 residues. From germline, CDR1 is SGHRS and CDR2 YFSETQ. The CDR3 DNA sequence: TGCGCCAGCAGTTTTGGGGCCAACAGGGGGAGCGATGAGCAGTTCTTC. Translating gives CASSFGANRGSDEQFF. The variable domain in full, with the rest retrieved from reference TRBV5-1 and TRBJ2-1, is KAGVTQTPRYLIKTRGQQVTLSCSPISGHRSVSWYQQTPGQGLQFLFEYFSETQRNKGNFPGRFSGRQFSNSRSEMNVSTLELGDSALYLCASSFGANRGSDEQFFGPGTRLTVL.

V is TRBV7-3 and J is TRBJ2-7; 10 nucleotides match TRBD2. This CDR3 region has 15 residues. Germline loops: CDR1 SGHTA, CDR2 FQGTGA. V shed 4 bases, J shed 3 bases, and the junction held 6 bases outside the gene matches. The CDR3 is CASSSLLAGDYEQYF. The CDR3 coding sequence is TGTGCCAGCAGCTCTCTCCTAGCGGGAGACTACGAGCAGTACTTC.

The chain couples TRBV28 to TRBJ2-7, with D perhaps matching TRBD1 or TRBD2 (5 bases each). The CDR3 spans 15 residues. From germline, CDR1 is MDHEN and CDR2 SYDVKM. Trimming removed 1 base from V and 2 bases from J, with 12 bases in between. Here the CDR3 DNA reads TGTGCCAGCAGTTTATTCTCCGGGGCACCCTACGAGCAGTACTTC. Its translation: CASSLFSGAPYEQYF.

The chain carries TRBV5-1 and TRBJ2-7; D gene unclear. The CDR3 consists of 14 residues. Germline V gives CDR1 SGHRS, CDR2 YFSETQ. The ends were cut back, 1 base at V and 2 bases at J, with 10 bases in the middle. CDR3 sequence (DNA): TGCGCCAGCAGCTTGTTGTCAGGAACCTACGAGCAGTACTTC. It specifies CASSLLSGTYEQYF.

CDR3: CASSSQIQAGQLEQYF. The CDR3 coding sequence is TGTGCCAGCAGTTCCCAGATCCAGGCAGGGCAACTCGAGCAGTACTTC. The V and J genes are TRBV6-5 and TRBJ2-7; a weak D match, TRBD1 (5 bases). Germline CDR1 reads MNHEY; CDR2 reads SVGAGI. V lost 4 bases and J lost 6, with 22 bases in between. CDR3 size: 16 residues.

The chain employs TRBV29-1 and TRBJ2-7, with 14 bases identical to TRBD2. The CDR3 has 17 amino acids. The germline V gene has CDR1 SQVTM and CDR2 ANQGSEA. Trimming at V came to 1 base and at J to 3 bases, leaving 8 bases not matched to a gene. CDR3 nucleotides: TGCAGCGTTGAAGTGGGGACAGGGACTAGCGGGAGCTACGAGCAGTACTTC. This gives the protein CSVEVGTGTSGSYEQYF.

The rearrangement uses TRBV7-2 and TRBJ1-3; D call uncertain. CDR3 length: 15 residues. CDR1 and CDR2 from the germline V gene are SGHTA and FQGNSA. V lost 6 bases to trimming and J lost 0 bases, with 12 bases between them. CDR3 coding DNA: TGTGCCAGCAGTTTTAGGTGGGCCTCTGGAAACACCATATATTTT. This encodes CASSFRWASGNTIYF.

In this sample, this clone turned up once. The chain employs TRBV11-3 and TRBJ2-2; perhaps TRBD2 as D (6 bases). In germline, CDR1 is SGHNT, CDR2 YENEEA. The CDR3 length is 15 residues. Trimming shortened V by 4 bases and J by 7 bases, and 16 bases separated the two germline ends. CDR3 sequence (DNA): TGTGCCAGCAGCTCCGGGAGAGCTTTGGACGGGGAGCTGTTTTTT. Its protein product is CASSSGRALDGELFF.

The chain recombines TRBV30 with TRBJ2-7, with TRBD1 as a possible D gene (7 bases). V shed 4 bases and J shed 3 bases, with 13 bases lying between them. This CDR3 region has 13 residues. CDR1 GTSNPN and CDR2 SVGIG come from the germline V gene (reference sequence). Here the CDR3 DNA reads TGTGCCTGGAACCGCGGGACAGTCTACGAGCAGTACTTC. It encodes CAWNRGTVYEQYF.

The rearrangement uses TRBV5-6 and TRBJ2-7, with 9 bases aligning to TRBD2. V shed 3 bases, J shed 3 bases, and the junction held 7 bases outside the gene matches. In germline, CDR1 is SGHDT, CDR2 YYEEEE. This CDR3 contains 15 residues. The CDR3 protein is CASSYRTSAVYEQYF. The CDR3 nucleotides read TGTGCCAGCAGCTATCGGACTAGCGCTGTCTACGAGCAGTACTTC.

In nucleotides, the CDR3 is TGTGCCAGCAGCTTGGCGGGACTAGACTCGAACACCGGGGAGCTGTTTTTT. Translated, it gives CASSLAGLDSNTGELFF. The chain recombines TRBV5-8 with TRBJ2-2, with 8 positions matching TRBD2. Per germline, CDR1 SGHTS and CDR2 YDEGEE. The CDR3 runs to 17 residues. V was pared by 0 bases and J by 0 bases, with 4 bases of the junction left unmatched.

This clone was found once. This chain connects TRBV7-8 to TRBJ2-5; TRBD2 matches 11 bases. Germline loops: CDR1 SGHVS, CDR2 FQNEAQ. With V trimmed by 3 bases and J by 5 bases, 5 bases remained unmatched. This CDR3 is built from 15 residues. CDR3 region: CASSLRASGGETQYF. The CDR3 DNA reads TGTGCCAGCAGCTTGAGGGCTAGCGGGGGGGAGACCCAGTACTTC.